These T cell receptor beta chains were read from a single sample in a study of T cell responses to AZD1222 COVID-19 vaccine. Using immunoSEQ multiplex PCR, the repertoire was profiled, and TCRdb retains in-frame clones only, with some absent. The table records over 130,000 clones, approximately 92% of them present only once. The sample was peripheral blood, taken on day 0 of AZD1222 vaccination. The receptor source for this set is an adult in good health. CDR3s include the opening cysteine and the closing phenylalanine or tryptophan. Fields, in order: J gene, clone size, D gene, V gene, CDR3 DNA, CDR3 protein. The D gene is left open where the match is weak. Rows give clone size only sometimes, using once, few, many, or a class for an expanded clone.

TRBJ2-5 NA TRBD2 TRBV14 TGTGCCAGCAGCCCCCGACTAGCGGGAGTGGAGACCCAGTACTTC CASSPRLAGVETQYF
TRBJ1-2 NA TRBD1 TRBV28 TGTGCCAGCAAAAGACAGGGAGGGGGCTACACCTTC CASKRQGGGYTF
TRBJ2-2 NA TRBD1 TRBV4-1 TGCGCCAGCAGCCAATGGGGCAGGGGGCTTGGAACCGGGGAGCTGTTTTTT CASSQWGRGLGTGELFF
TRBJ2-2 NA TRBD2 TRBV13 TGTGCCAGCAGTCCAATCGGGACTAGCTTTGCCGGGGAGCTGTTTTTT CASSPIGTSFAGELFF
TRBJ1-2 few NA TRBV7-9 TGTGCCACTCCCTGGGCGCCTCCAAGATATGGCTACACCTTC CATPWAPPRYGYTF
TRBJ2-5 NA TRBD2 TRBV10-3 TGTGCCAGCGCAGGGGCTAGCGGGAGGGGAGTCCAAGAGACCCAGTACTTC CASAGASGRGVQETQYF
TRBJ1-2 NA NA TRBV2 TGTGCCAGCAGTGACGTTGAAGCCCTCTATGGCTACACCTTC CASSDVEALYGYTF
TRBJ2-5 NA TRBD1 TRBV23-1 TGCGCCAGCAGTCAAACATCGGGACAGGGGGCCGGGGAGACCCAGTACTTC CASSQTSGQGAGETQYF
TRBJ2-1 NA TRBD1 TRBV4-1 TGCGCCAGCAGCCCCCTCGGGACAGTAGACAATGAGCAGTTCTTC CASSPLGTVDNEQFF
TRBJ1-6 NA NA TRBV27 TGTGCCAGCAGTTTAGAACACCCCTCAAGAAATTCACCCCTCCACTTT CASSLEHPSRNSPLHF
TRBJ2-7 NA NA TRBV5-1 TGCGCCAGCAGCTTCCAAGAGGATTCTTCCTACGAGCAGTACTTC CASSFQEDSSYEQYF
TRBJ1-2 NA TRBD1 TRBV19 TGTGCCAGTAGTACCACAGGGGGCGGCCCGACCTCTAACTATGGCTACACCTTC CASSTTGGGPTSNYGYTF
TRBJ2-1 NA NA TRBV4-1 TGCGCCAGCAGCCATAACGAAGGGAAGCAGTTCTTC CASSHNEGKQFF
TRBJ2-5 NA NA TRBV18 TGTGCCAGCTCCCTCCGGGGGCCGTACCAAGAGACCCAGTACTTC CASSLRGPYQETQYF
TRBJ2-7 once NA TRBV18 TGTGCCAGCCGACTAGGGGGGGAGCTCTCCTACGAGCAGTACTTC CASRLGGELSYEQYF
TRBJ1-1 once NA TRBV7-2 TGTGCCAGCAGCTTAGGCGTCAATTTTAACACTGAAGCTTTCTTT CASSLGVNFNTEAFF
TRBJ2-3 once TRBD1 TRBV6-5 TGTGCCAGCCGAGACAGGGGCACAGATACGCAGTATTTT CASRDRGTDTQYF
TRBJ2-3 NA NA TRBV7-8 TGTGCCAGCAGCTTATTCAGCGGCGGTAACACAAATACGCAGTATTTT CASSLFSGGNTNTQYF
TRBJ1-2 NA NA TRBV19 TGTGCCAGTAGTATATCCGACTATGGCTACACCTTC CASSISDYGYTF
TRBJ1-1 NA NA TRBV14 TGTGCCAGCAGCCAAAGACTTCACAGCTCCGAGGACACTGAAGCTTTCTTT CASSQRLHSSEDTEAFF
TRBJ2-3 NA TRBD2 TRBV5-4 TGTGCCAGCAGCTACGGGACTAGCGGGGGGCCAGATACGCAGTATTTT CASSYGTSGGPDTQYF
TRBJ2-3 NA NA TRBV29-1 TGCAGCGTTGAAGGATGGGGGACAGATACGCAGTATTTT CSVEGWGTDTQYF
TRBJ1-3 NA NA TRBV15 TGTGCCACCAGCAGAGAAGGGACATATGGAAACACCATATATTTT CATSREGTYGNTIYF
TRBJ2-3 once TRBD1 TRBV7-9 TGTGCCAGCTTAAAGGGACAGGCAGCAGATACGCAGTATTTT CASLKGQAADTQYF
TRBJ1-6 NA NA TRBV7-2 TGTGCCAGCAGCTTAGCGGTGGGGTTCCTCCACTTT CASSLAVGFLHF
TRBJ2-7 NA TRBD2 TRBV28 TGTGCCAGCAGGCCTCCCCTAGCGGGAGAATACGAGCAGTACTTC CASRPPLAGEYEQYF
TRBJ1-4 few NA TRBV12-3/TRBV12-4 TGTGCCAGCAGTTTGGCTAATGAAAAACTGTTTTTT CASSLANEKLFF
TRBJ1-1 NA TRBD1 TRBV5-1 TGCGCCAGCAGCTTGGGGGACAGTTCGACGGAAGCTTTCTTT CASSLGDSSTEAFF
TRBJ2-1 NA TRBD2 TRBV6-6 TGTGCCAGCAGACTAGCGGGAGACTCCTACAATGAGCAGTTCTTC CASRLAGDSYNEQFF
TRBJ2-7 NA TRBD2 TRBV14 TGTGCCAGCAGCGTACTAGCGGAAGCCTACGAGCAGTACTTC CASSVLAEAYEQYF
TRBJ2-7 NA NA TRBV11-2 TGTGCCAGCAGCTTAGCCGGGCACCCCGAGCAGTACTTC CASSLAGHPEQYF
TRBJ2-3 NA TRBD2 TRBV5-4 TGTGCCAGCAGACCCCTACCCCGCGGCGGGAGGGAGTTGGACACAGATACGCAGTATTTT CASRPLPRGGRELDTDTQYF
TRBJ1-3 once NA TRBV6-4 TGTGCCAGCAGTGACTCAAGGGACCTCTCTGGAAACACCATATATTTT CASSDSRDLSGNTIYF
TRBJ1-1 NA NA TRBV7-2 TGTGCCAGCAGCCGGCAGGAGAACACTGAAGCTTTCTTT CASSRQENTEAFF
TRBJ1-6 NA NA TRBV28 TGTGCCAGCAGGCCTCAATTGGGTGGAAATTCACCCCTCCACTTT CASRPQLGGNSPLHF
TRBJ1-1 NA NA TRBV28 TGTGCCAGCAGTTCCCTATACACTGAAGCTTTCTTT CASSSLYTEAFF
TRBJ1-5 NA TRBD1 TRBV11-2 TGTGCCAGCAGCTCCGGGACAGGGGGCTATTACAATCAGCCCCAGCATTTT CASSSGTGGYYNQPQHF
TRBJ2-4 NA NA TRBV7-9 TGTGCCAGCAGCTTAGATATGGGGGACATTCAGTACTTC CASSLDMGDIQYF
TRBJ1-5 NA NA TRBV7-9 TGTGCCAGCAGCTTAGGTGGGACATCTAAGCCCCAGCATTTT CASSLGGTSKPQHF
TRBJ2-7 NA TRBD1 TRBV6-5 TGTGCCAGCAGCTCCGGGACAGGGGTTTACGAGCAATACTTC CASSSGTGVYEQYF
TRBJ2-1 NA NA TRBV5-4 TGTGCCAGCAGCTCCTCACCGACGACTAGTGCCAATGAGCAGTTCTTC CASSSSPTTSANEQFF
TRBJ1-1 NA NA TRBV29-1 TGCAGCGTTGAGATAGGCATGAACACTGAAGCTTTCTTT CSVEIGMNTEAFF
TRBJ2-7 NA NA TRBV10-3 TGTGCCATCAGTGAGTCCTCGAACACACACGAGCAGTACTTC CAISESSNTHEQYF
TRBJ1-2 NA NA TRBV7-9 TGTGCCAGCAGCTTCGGGGAGGGCTCGTATGGCTACACCTTC CASSFGEGSYGYTF
TRBJ2-2 NA NA TRBV19 TGTGCCAGTAGTATAGATGCGGGACGGAGTAACACCGGGGAGCTGTTTTTT CASSIDAGRSNTGELFF
TRBJ1-1 NA TRBD1 TRBV7-6 TGTGCCAGCAGCTTAGCGAGAGCACAAACCGGGACAGAAGAAGCTTTCTTT CASSLARAQTGTEEAFF
TRBJ1-4 NA NA TRBV25-1 TGTGCCAGCAGTGTACAGAAGGATGAAAAACTGTTTTTT CASSVQKDEKLFF
TRBJ2-3 NA TRBD1 TRBV19 TGTGCCAGTAGTATTTTGAGGGGGCCTTTCAACCCGCAGTATTTT CASSILRGPFNPQYF
TRBJ2-3 once NA TRBV5-1 TGCGCCAGCAGCTTGGGGACTAGCACAGATACGCAGTATTTT CASSLGTSTDTQYF
TRBJ1-4 NA TRBD1 TRBV6-2/TRBV6-3 TGTGCCAGCAGTTTCCAGACAGGGGCCAGTGAAAAACTGTTTTTT CASSFQTGASEKLFF
TRBJ2-1 NA NA TRBV5-4 TGTGCCAGCAGCTTGGCGGGGAGCTCCTACAATGAGCAGTTCTTC CASSLAGSSYNEQFF
TRBJ1-1 NA NA TRBV28 TGTGCCAGCAGTTCCGGAGGGGGGGCGCTGGGCACTGAAGCTTTCTTT CASSSGGGALGTEAFF